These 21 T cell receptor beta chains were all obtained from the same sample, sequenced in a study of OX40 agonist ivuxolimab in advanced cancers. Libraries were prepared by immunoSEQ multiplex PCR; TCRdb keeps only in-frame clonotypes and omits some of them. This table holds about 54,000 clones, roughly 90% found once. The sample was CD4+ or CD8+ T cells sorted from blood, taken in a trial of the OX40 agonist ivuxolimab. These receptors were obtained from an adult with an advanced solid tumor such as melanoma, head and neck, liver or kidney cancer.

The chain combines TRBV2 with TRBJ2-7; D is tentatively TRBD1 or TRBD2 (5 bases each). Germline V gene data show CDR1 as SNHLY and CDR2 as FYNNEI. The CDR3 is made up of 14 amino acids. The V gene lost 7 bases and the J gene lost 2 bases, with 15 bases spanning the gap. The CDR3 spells CASKLGGTTYEQYF. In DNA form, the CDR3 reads TGTGCCAGCAAGCTTGGGGGAACAACCTACGAGCAGTACTTC.

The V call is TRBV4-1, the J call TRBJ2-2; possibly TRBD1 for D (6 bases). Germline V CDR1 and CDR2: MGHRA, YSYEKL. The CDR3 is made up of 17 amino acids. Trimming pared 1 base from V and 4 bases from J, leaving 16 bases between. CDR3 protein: CASSQVGTQRPTGELFF. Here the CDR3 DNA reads TGCGCCAGCAGCCAAGTTGGGACACAAAGACCCACCGGGGAGCTGTTTTTT.

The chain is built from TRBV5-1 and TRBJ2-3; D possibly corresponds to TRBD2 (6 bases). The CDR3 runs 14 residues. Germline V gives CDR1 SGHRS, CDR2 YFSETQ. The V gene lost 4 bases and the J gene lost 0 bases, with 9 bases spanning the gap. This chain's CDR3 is CASSHGTSTDTQYF. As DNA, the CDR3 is TGCGCCAGCAGCCACGGGACTAGCACAGATACGCAGTATTTT.

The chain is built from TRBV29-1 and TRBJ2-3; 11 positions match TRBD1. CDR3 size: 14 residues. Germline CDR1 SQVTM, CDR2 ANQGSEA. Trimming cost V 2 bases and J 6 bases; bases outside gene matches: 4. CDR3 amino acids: CSVERGQGGDTQYF. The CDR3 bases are TGCAGCGTTGAACGGGGACAGGGGGGCGATACGCAGTATTTT.

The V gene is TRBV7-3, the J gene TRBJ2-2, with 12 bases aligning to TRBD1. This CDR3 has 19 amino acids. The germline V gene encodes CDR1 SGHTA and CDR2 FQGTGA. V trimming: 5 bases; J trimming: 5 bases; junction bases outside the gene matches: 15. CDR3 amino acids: CASSLFGTGGLGYTGELFF. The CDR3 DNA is TGTGCCAGCAGCCTATTCGGGACAGGGGGCCTGGGATATACCGGGGAGCTGTTTTTT.

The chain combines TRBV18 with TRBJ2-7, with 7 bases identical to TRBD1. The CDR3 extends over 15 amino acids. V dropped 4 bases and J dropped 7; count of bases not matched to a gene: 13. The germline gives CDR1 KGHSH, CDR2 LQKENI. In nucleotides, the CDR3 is TGTGCCAGCTCACTATCGACAGGGCTCCTCGGGGAGCAGTACTTC. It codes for CASSLSTGLLGEQYF.

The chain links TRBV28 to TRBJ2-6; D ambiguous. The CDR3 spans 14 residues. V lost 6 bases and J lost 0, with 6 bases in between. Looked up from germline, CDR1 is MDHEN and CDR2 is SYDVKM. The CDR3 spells CASRSDSGANVLTF. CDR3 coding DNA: TGTGCCAGCAGGTCAGACTCTGGGGCCAACGTCCTGACTTTC.

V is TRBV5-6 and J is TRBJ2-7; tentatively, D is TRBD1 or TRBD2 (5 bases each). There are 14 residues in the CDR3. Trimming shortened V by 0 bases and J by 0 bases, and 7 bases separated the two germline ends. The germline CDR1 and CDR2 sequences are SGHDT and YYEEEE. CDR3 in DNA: TGTGCCAGCAGCTTGGGAGGGACCTCCTACGAGCAGTACTTC. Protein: CASSLGGTSYEQYF.

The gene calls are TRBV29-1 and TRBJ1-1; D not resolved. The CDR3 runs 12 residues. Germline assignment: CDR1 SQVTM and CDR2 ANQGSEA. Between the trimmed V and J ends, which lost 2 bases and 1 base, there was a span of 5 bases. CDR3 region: CSVESGNTEAFF. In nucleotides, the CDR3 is TGCAGCGTTGAATCGGGGAACACTGAAGCTTTCTTT.

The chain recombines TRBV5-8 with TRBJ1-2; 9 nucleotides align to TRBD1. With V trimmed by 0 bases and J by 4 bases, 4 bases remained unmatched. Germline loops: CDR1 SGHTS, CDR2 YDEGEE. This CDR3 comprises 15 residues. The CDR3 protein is CASSLGDREAYGYTF. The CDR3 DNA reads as TGTGCCAGCAGCTTGGGGGACAGGGAAGCCTATGGCTACACCTTC. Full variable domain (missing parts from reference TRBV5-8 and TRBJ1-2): EAGVTQSPTHLIKTRGQQATLRCSPISGHTSVYWYQQALGLGLQFLLWYDEGEERNRGNFPPRFSGRQFPNYSSELNVNALELEDSALYLCASSLGDREAYGYTFGSGTRLTVV.

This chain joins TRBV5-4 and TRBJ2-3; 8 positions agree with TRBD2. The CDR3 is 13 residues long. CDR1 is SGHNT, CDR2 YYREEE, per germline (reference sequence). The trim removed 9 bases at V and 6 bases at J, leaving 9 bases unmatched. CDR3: CATPSGSGDTQYF. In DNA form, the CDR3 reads TGTGCCACCCCCAGCGGGAGCGGGGATACGCAGTATTTT.

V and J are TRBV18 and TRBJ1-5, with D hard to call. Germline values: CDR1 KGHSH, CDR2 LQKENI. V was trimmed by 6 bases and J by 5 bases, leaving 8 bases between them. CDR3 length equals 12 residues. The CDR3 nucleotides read TGTGCCAGCTCCCGCCAAGATCAGCCCCAGCATTTT. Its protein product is CASSRQDQPQHF. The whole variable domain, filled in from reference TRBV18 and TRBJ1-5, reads NAGVMQNPRHLVRRRGQEARLRCSPMKGHSHVYWYRQLPEEGLKFMVYLQKENIIDESGMPKERFSAEFPKEGPSILRIQQVVRGDSAAYFCASSRQDQPQHFGDGTRLSIL.

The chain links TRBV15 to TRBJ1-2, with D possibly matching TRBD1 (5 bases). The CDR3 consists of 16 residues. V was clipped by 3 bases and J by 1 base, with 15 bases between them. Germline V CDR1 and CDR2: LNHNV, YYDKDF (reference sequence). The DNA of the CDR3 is TGTGCCACCAGCAGTGTGGCAGGGAGCATTAACTATGGCTACACCTTC. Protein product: CATSSVAGSINYGYTF.

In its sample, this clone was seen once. CDR3: CASSPLADRVSSYEQYF. As DNA, the CDR3 is TGTGCCAGCTCACCCCTGGCTGACAGGGTGAGCTCCTACGAGCAGTACTTC. The chain links TRBV18 to TRBJ2-7, with TRBD1 identical over 7 bases. The V segment lost 3 bases and the J segment 0 bases; nucleotides outside the gene matches: 11. Germline V gives CDR1 KGHSH, CDR2 LQKENI. The CDR3 consists of 17 residues.

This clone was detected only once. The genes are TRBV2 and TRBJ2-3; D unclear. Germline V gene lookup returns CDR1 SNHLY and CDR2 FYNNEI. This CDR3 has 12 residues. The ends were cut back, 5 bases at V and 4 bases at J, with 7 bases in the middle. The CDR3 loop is CASSSSPDTQYF. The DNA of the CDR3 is TGTGCCAGCAGTTCTTCCCCAGATACGCAGTATTTT.

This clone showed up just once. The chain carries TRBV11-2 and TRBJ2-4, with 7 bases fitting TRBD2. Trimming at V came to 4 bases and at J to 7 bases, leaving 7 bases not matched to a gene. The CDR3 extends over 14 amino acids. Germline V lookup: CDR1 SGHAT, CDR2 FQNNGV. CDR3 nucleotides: TGTGCCAGCAGCTCATCCCCAGCGGGGAACATTCAGTACTTC. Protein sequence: CASSSSPAGNIQYF.

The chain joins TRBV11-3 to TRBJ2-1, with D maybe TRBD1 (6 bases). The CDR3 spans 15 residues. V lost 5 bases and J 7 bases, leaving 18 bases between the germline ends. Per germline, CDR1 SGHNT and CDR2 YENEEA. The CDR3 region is CASSLLGAGKNEQFF. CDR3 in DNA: TGTGCCAGCAGCCTATTGGGGGCAGGGAAGAATGAGCAGTTCTTC.

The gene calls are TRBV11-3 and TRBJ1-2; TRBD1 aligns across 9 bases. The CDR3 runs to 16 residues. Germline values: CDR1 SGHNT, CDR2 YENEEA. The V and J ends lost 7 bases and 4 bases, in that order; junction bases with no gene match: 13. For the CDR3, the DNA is TGTGCCAGCACCCTAAAGGGACAGGGAGAATGCTATGGCTACACCTTC. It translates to CASTLKGQGECYGYTF. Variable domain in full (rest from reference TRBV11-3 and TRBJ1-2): EAGVVQSPRYKIIEKKQPVAFWCNPISGHNTLYWYLQNLGQGPELLIRYENEEAVDDSQLPKDRFSAERLKGVDSTLKIQPAELGDSAVYLCASTLKGQGECYGYTFGSGTRLTVV.

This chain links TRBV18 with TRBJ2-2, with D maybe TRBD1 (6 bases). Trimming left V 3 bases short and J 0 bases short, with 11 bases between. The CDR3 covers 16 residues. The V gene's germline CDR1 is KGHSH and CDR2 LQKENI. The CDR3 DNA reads TGTGCCAGCTCACCCGAACAGGGCCCGAACACCGGGGAGCTGTTTTTT. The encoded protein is CASSPEQGPNTGELFF.

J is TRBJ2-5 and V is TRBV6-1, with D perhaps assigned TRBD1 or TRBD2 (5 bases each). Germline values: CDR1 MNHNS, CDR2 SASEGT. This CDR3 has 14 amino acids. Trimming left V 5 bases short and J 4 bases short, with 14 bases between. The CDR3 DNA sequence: TGTGCCAGCAGTCCGGGACCGCTTCGAGAGACCCAGTACTTC. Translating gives CASSPGPLRETQYF.

Here the CDR3 reads CASSFGQANGELFF. In DNA, the CDR3 is TGTGCCAGCAGCTTCGGACAGGCTAACGGGGAGCTGTTTTTT. The chain uses TRBV5-6 and TRBJ2-2; 7 bases match TRBD1. Per germline, CDR1 SGHDT and CDR2 YYEEEE. Trimming at V came to 2 bases and at J to 7 bases, leaving 5 bases not matched to a gene. The length of the CDR3 is 14 residues.